This TCR beta chain was documented in a study of T-cell memory formation after mild COVID-19. TCRdb called the 5' RACE reads again in MiXCR, with one record for every CDR3 protein. The repertoire includes around 310,000 distinct CDR3 sequences, 20% of them detected once, and 21% sits in the top ten. The sample holds a few counts of this clonotype. Its antigen remains unidentified. Trimming pared 5 bases from V and 0 bases from J, leaving 25 bases between. The CDR3 runs 19 residues. The germline CDR1 and CDR2 sequences are MDHEN and SYDVKM. Notes on the study in general: Clones that shrank (day 15 to 85) were balanced CD4/CD8, whereas later expanders leaned CD4+. The pre-infection memory compartment contained some responding clones, suggesting cross-reactive memory joined. CM and EM subsets held most contracting CD4+ clones; EMRA held CD8+ ones.

This clonotype originated in a man aged 18 to 35 who had mild COVID-19 (a few samples of this study predate the infection). Cell type and time point are not known. Sequenced input: PBMCs or a T cell subset sorted from them (not recorded which). The gene calls are TRBV28 and TRBJ2-5; D remains ambiguous. The CDR3 DNA reads TGTGCCAGCAGTCGCCGCTGGTACGGGCAGTTATCGTACCAAGAGACCCAGTACTTC. Residues: CASSRRWYGQLSYQETQYF.